The rows below give T cell receptor beta chains drawn from one sample of a study of blood T cell repertoires in COVID-19. The table came from immunoSEQ multiplex PCR; TCRdb's copy has only in-frame clones and leaves some out. This table holds some 260,000 clones, around 87% found once. Material for sequencing was PBMCs or T cells enriched from blood (not recorded which). Every receptor here comes from a woman in her 30s with acute COVID-19. Each CDR3 is given without its conserved first and last residue. The order of the fields is J gene, CDR3 length, clone size, V gene, CDR3 protein. A row's size may be missing; if present it is once, few, many or a size class.

J gene: TRBJ2-3; CDR3 length: 13; clone size: -; V gene: TRBV7-3; CDR3 protein: ASSLTGTGWDTQY
J gene: TRBJ2-7; CDR3 length: 10; clone size: -; V gene: TRBV18; CDR3 protein: ASSPYGGEQY
J gene: TRBJ2-3; CDR3 length: 17; clone size: -; V gene: TRBV7-3; CDR3 protein: ASSRRAGGRSGNTDTQY
J gene: TRBJ1-1; CDR3 length: 12; clone size: few; V gene: TRBV7-2; CDR3 protein: ASSRTRVRTEAF
J gene: TRBJ2-7; CDR3 length: 11; clone size: -; V gene: TRBV29-1; CDR3 protein: SVILGSSYEQY
J gene: TRBJ2-7; CDR3 length: 13; clone size: once; V gene: TRBV6-5; CDR3 protein: ASSYSGQGIYEQY
J gene: TRBJ1-4; CDR3 length: 13; clone size: -; V gene: TRBV7-2; CDR3 protein: ASSHRGQGNEKLF
J gene: TRBJ2-7; CDR3 length: 11; clone size: -; V gene: TRBV15; CDR3 protein: ATRLSDSYEQY
J gene: TRBJ1-5; CDR3 length: 17; clone size: -; V gene: TRBV28; CDR3 protein: ASSRQGVGISYSNQPQH
J gene: TRBJ2-2; CDR3 length: 11; clone size: -; V gene: TRBV6-5; CDR3 protein: ASNRGETGELF
J gene: TRBJ2-5; CDR3 length: 11; clone size: -; V gene: TRBV7-3; CDR3 protein: ASTNARGGTQY
J gene: TRBJ2-7; CDR3 length: 12; clone size: -; V gene: TRBV2; CDR3 protein: ASRKDRLSYEQY
J gene: TRBJ1-4; CDR3 length: 13; clone size: few; V gene: TRBV15; CDR3 protein: ATSRDRATNEKLF
J gene: TRBJ2-1; CDR3 length: 13; clone size: -; V gene: TRBV5-1; CDR3 protein: ASSRTGTSGNEQF
J gene: TRBJ2-1; CDR3 length: 10; clone size: -; V gene: TRBV12-3/TRBV12-4; CDR3 protein: ASRGGSAEQF
J gene: TRBJ1-6; CDR3 length: 12; clone size: -; V gene: TRBV7-2; CDR3 protein: ASSRPGSNSPLH
J gene: TRBJ2-3; CDR3 length: 13; clone size: -; V gene: TRBV6-5; CDR3 protein: ASKLGGLRMDTQY
J gene: TRBJ2-5; CDR3 length: 8; clone size: once; V gene: TRBV29-1; CDR3 protein: SVRGETQY
J gene: TRBJ1-2; CDR3 length: 15; clone size: -; V gene: TRBV5-1; CDR3 protein: ASSVGTAGAGDYGYT
J gene: TRBJ1-4; CDR3 length: 13; clone size: -; V gene: TRBV15; CDR3 protein: ATSRDLGANEKLF
J gene: TRBJ2-2; CDR3 length: 13; clone size: -; V gene: TRBV6-5; CDR3 protein: ASSWEGMNTGELF
J gene: TRBJ1-1; CDR3 length: 11; clone size: -; V gene: TRBV9; CDR3 protein: ASSAGQGTEAF
J gene: TRBJ2-1; CDR3 length: 12; clone size: -; V gene: TRBV6-5; CDR3 protein: ASRSFSGYNEQF
J gene: TRBJ2-3; CDR3 length: 14; clone size: -; V gene: TRBV9; CDR3 protein: ASSVGTSGSADTQY
J gene: TRBJ1-1; CDR3 length: 11; clone size: -; V gene: TRBV6-6; CDR3 protein: ASIFDPGQEAF
J gene: TRBJ2-1; CDR3 length: 13; clone size: -; V gene: TRBV30; CDR3 protein: AWSVGATGDNEQF
J gene: TRBJ2-5; CDR3 length: 14; clone size: -; V gene: TRBV11-3; CDR3 protein: ASSPDDRNGQETQY
J gene: TRBJ2-1; CDR3 length: 14; clone size: -; V gene: TRBV4-3; CDR3 protein: ASSQDPGTGPDEQF
J gene: TRBJ2-4; CDR3 length: 14; clone size: -; V gene: TRBV19; CDR3 protein: ASSSPDRLAKNIQY
J gene: TRBJ1-1; CDR3 length: 10; clone size: -; V gene: TRBV28; CDR3 protein: ASSTGSTEAF
J gene: TRBJ1-2; CDR3 length: 11; clone size: -; V gene: TRBV7-9; CDR3 protein: ASSLGAGGGYT
J gene: TRBJ2-1; CDR3 length: 13; clone size: -; V gene: TRBV7-3; CDR3 protein: ASSSGQGSYNEQF
J gene: TRBJ2-3; CDR3 length: 15; clone size: -; V gene: TRBV12-5; CDR3 protein: ASGSPAQGASADTQY
J gene: TRBJ1-2; CDR3 length: 13; clone size: -; V gene: TRBV3-1/TRBV3-2; CDR3 protein: ASSQIGRRGYGYT
J gene: TRBJ1-1; CDR3 length: 12; clone size: -; V gene: TRBV6-5; CDR3 protein: ASRKGAAGTEAF
J gene: TRBJ1-1; CDR3 length: 12; clone size: -; V gene: TRBV28; CDR3 protein: ASTTRGGQSEAF
J gene: TRBJ1-2; CDR3 length: 13; clone size: -; V gene: TRBV15; CDR3 protein: ATRLRDAGGGSYT
J gene: TRBJ1-6; CDR3 length: 13; clone size: -; V gene: TRBV6-5; CDR3 protein: ASSYRSSYNSPLH
J gene: TRBJ1-1; CDR3 length: 14; clone size: -; V gene: TRBV5-1; CDR3 protein: ASSRQGAGADTEAF
J gene: TRBJ1-2; CDR3 length: 13; clone size: -; V gene: TRBV5-8; CDR3 protein: ASSPGTGSRYGYT
J gene: TRBJ1-3; CDR3 length: 11; clone size: -; V gene: TRBV10-3; CDR3 protein: ATQGPSGNTIY
J gene: TRBJ1-1; CDR3 length: 11; clone size: -; V gene: TRBV7-6; CDR3 protein: ASRPDIYTEAF
J gene: TRBJ1-1; CDR3 length: 15; clone size: few; V gene: TRBV4-3; CDR3 protein: ASSQDEAGRWNTEAF
J gene: TRBJ1-1; CDR3 length: 11; clone size: once; V gene: TRBV14; CDR3 protein: ASSRQGDTEAF
J gene: TRBJ2-3; CDR3 length: 13; clone size: -; V gene: TRBV5-4; CDR3 protein: ASSPRAAGGDTQY
J gene: TRBJ1-1; CDR3 length: 12; clone size: few; V gene: TRBV28; CDR3 protein: ASFTQGSDTEAF
J gene: TRBJ2-7; CDR3 length: 9; clone size: -; V gene: TRBV28; CDR3 protein: ASSRAYEQY
J gene: TRBJ2-7; CDR3 length: 12; clone size: -; V gene: TRBV9; CDR3 protein: ASSVLGEPYEQY
J gene: TRBJ1-1; CDR3 length: 14; clone size: -; V gene: TRBV13; CDR3 protein: ASSSKAQGVGTEAF
J gene: TRBJ1-5; CDR3 length: 13; clone size: -; V gene: TRBV19; CDR3 protein: ASIDPQGAGQPQH
J gene: TRBJ1-5; CDR3 length: 11; clone size: -; V gene: TRBV6-5; CDR3 protein: ASRQGSSQPQH
J gene: TRBJ2-7; CDR3 length: 11; clone size: -; V gene: TRBV7-9; CDR3 protein: ASSPPGTYEQY
J gene: TRBJ2-3; CDR3 length: 8; clone size: -; V gene: TRBV30; CDR3 protein: AWSGGTQY
J gene: TRBJ1-5; CDR3 length: 11; clone size: -; V gene: TRBV5-4; CDR3 protein: ASSTEGNQPQH
J gene: TRBJ2-5; CDR3 length: 14; clone size: -; V gene: TRBV3-1/TRBV3-2; CDR3 protein: ASSQGVPTGSETQY